Listed here is a single T cell receptor (beta chain). The data derive from a study of shared clonotypes between healthy human individuals. The J segment lost 5 bases and the V segment lost 3 bases, leaving 9 bases of the junction unmatched. Germline V gives CDR1 LNHDA, CDR2 SQIVND (reference sequence). The CDR3 has 16 amino acids. The assay was immunoSEQ multiplex PCR, and TCRdb's table has in-frame clones only and misses some. The sample lists approximately 1,500,000 clones, roughly 97% occurring once. The clonotype originates from a man aged 25 to 45 in good health. The chain joins TRBV19 to TRBJ2-3, with 9 positions matching TRBD1. The material sequenced was naive CD4+ T cells sorted from blood. Described subset: CD45RA+ positively selected. For the CDR3, the DNA is TGTGCCAGTAGTATGCCACAGGGGGCAGGGAAAGATACGCAGTATTTT. Its translation: CASSMPQGAGKDTQYF. The whole variable domain, filled in from reference TRBV19 and TRBJ2-3, reads DGGITQSPKYLFRKEGQNVTLSCEQNLNHDAMYWYRQDPGQGLRLIYYSQIVNDFQKGDIAEGYSVSREKKESFPLTVTSAQKNPTAFYLCASSMPQGAGKDTQYFGPGTRLTVL.